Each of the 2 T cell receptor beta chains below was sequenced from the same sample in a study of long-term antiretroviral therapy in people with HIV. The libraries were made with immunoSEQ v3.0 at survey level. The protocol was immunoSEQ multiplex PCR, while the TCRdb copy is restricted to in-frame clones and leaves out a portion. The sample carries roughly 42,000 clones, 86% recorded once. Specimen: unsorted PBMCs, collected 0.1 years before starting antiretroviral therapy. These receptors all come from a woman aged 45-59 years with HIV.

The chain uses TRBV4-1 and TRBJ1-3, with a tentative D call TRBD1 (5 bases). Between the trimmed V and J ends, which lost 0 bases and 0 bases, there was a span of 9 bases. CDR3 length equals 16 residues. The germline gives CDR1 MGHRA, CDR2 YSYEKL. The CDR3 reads CASSQEGTNSGNTIYF. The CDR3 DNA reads TGCGCCAGCAGCCAAGAAGGGACCAACTCTGGAAACACCATATATTTT.

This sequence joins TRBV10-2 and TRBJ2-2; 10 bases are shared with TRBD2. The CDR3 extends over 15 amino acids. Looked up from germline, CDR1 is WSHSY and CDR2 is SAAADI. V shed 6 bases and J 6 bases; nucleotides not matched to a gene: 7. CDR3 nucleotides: TGCGCCAGCAGGACAAGCGGGGGGGCCCCCGGGGAGCTGTTTTTT. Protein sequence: CASRTSGGAPGELFF.